Included here is one T cell receptor (beta chain) sequence, with context. Library preparation (for TCRbeta) was performed with unique molecular identifiers. TCRdb redid the calling of the PCR reads with MiXCR, one entry per CDR3 protein. The sample comprises more than 200,000 distinct CDR3 sequences, around 9.7% of which are singletons, and roughly 5.1% rests with the top ten. Trimming removed 6 bases at V and 4 bases at J, with 18 bases between. The CDR3 consists of 16 residues. The data stem from a study of T-cell reconstitution after alpha-beta-depleted transplantation in children. The rearrangement uses TRBV12-3 or TRBV12-4 and TRBJ2-2; perhaps TRBD2 as D (6 bases). The sequencing here drew on PBMCs from the stem cell graft donor, taken from the stem cell graft. The origin of this receptor is a human donor who donated a stem cell graft to a child with SCID. CDR3: CASSSGVGRGTGELFF. The DNA for the CDR3 is TGTGCCAGCAGCTCCGGAGTCGGGCGGGGCACCGGGGAGCTGTTTTTT.